This T cell receptor (beta chain) derives from a study of T cell responses to AZD1222 COVID-19 vaccine. Across the study: Second doses were pooled across both intervals (about 4 or about 12 weeks).

Study conclusions and caveats: Donor demographics were predominantly white British with a female majority; clonal diversity may be underestimated. Dominant CD4 TCR responses targeted spike regions 160-218 and 743-854. Baseline testing showed seropositivity in only a handful of AZD1222 recipients.

The data were produced by immunoSEQ multiplex PCR, yet TCRdb's version contains in-frame clones alone and is incomplete. The repertoire consists of about 99,000 clones, with around nine tenths occurring once and the leading ten covering more than 9.5%. As regards this clone: As yet, its antigen is unknown.

Germline assignment: CDR1 GTSNPN and CDR2 SVGIG (reference sequence). CDR3 length equals 13 residues. The V and J ends lost 4 bases and 5 bases respectively, with 12 bases between them. The source is an adult in good health. Material: peripheral blood, obtained on day 0 of AZD1222 vaccination. The V call is TRBV30, the J call TRBJ1-5, with D possibly TRBD1 on 5 matching bases. The chain's CDR3 is CAWNGGIHQPQHF. CDR3 DNA sequence: TGTGCCTGGAATGGGGGTATTCATCAGCCCCAGCATTTT.